This passage covers 26 T cell receptor beta chains from one sample sequenced in a study of cytomegalovirus exposure and HLA in healthy donors. The PCR was carried out with 60 Vbeta primers and 13 Jbeta primers. Libraries were prepared by immunoSEQ multiplex PCR; TCRdb keeps only in-frame clonotypes and omits some of them. The table shows about 210,000 clones, with roughly 79% occurring only once. Sequencing was performed on PBMCs. These receptors were taken from a male donor in good health and CMV-seronegative.

The V and J genes are TRBV5-6 and TRBJ2-1, with unresolved D. The CDR3 runs 15 residues. Looked up from germline, CDR1 is SGHDT and CDR2 is YYEEEE. Between the trimmed V and J ends, which lost 1 base and 4 bases, there was a span of 12 bases. The CDR3 nucleotides are TGTGCCAGCAGCTTGCTACAGACCACTTACAATGAGCAGTTCTTC. Protein product: CASSLLQTTYNEQFF.

The chain employs TRBV7-6 and TRBJ2-7; weak D call: TRBD1 (6 bases). The CDR3 is made up of 15 amino acids. The germline V gene encodes CDR1 SGHVS and CDR2 FNYEAQ. Trimming took 1 base from V and 2 from J, leaving 12 bases between them. The DNA for the CDR3 is TGTGCCAGCAGCTTAGGGGGGCACGCTGCCTACGAGCAGTACTTC. This encodes CASSLGGHAAYEQYF.

The rearrangement uses TRBV9 and TRBJ1-6; D call uncertain. The CDR3 has 16 amino acids. V lost 4 bases and J 0 bases, leaving 11 bases between the germline ends. Germline CDR1 and CDR2: SGDLS and YYNGEE. CDR3 nucleotides: TGTGCCAGCAGCTCCAGACTGAGCTCCTATAATTCACCCCTCCACTTT. This encodes CASSSRLSSYNSPLHF. The full variable domain, its missing parts supplied by reference TRBV9 and TRBJ1-6, is DSGVTQTPKHLITATGQRVTLRCSPRSGDLSVYWYQQSLDQGLQFLIQYYNGEERAKGNILERFSAQQFPDLHSELNLSSLELGDSALYFCASSSRLSSYNSPLHFGNGTRLTVT.

CDR3 loop: CASSGTGAKNIQYF. As DNA, the CDR3 is TGTGCCAGCAGCGGGACAGGGGCCAAAAACATTCAGTACTTC. The V and J genes are TRBV5-6 and TRBJ2-4; the match to TRBD1 covers 9 bases. Germline V gene sequence: CDR1 SGHDT, CDR2 YYEEEE. The junction had 0 bases not matched to a gene; V was cut back by 4 bases and J by 1 base. This CDR3 region has 14 residues. Complete variable domain (other parts from reference TRBV5-6 and TRBJ2-4): DAGVTQSPTHLIKTRGQQVTLRCSPKSGHDTVSWYQQALGQGPQFIFQYYEEEERQRGNFPDRFSGHQFPNYSSELNVNALLLGDSALYLCASSGTGAKNIQYFGAGTRLSVL.

V gene TRBV4-1 combines with J gene TRBJ2-1; TRBD2 matches 8 bases. This CDR3 is 16 amino acids long. The trim removed 0 bases at V and 2 bases at J, leaving 3 bases unmatched. Germline V gives CDR1 MGHRA, CDR2 YSYEKL. DNA for the CDR3: TGCGCCAGCAGCCAAGAGGTAGCGGGGACCTACAATGAGCAGTTCTTC. Translation: CASSQEVAGTYNEQFF.

This clone was counted a single time. The CDR3 DNA follows: TGTGCCATCAGTGAGTCGTCGGGCGGGGGAGGCCCCTACGAGCAGTACTTC. Translated: CAISESSGGGGPYEQYF. The chain couples TRBV10-3 to TRBJ2-7, with TRBD2 matching over 7 bases. The CDR3 extends over 17 amino acids. Per germline, CDR1 ENHRY and CDR2 SYGVKD. V shed 0 bases and J 2 bases; nucleotides not matched to a gene: 10.

This chain uses TRBV10-3 with TRBJ2-7; D might be TRBD1 (5 bases). Germline CDR1 is ENHRY and CDR2 is SYGVKD. Trimming took off 0 bases at V and 4 bases at J, with 7 bases between the two ends. CDR3 length: 13 amino acids. The CDR3 protein is CAISESREYEQYF. CDR3 coding DNA: TGTGCCATCAGTGAGTCCAGGGAATACGAGCAGTACTTC.

The rearrangement joins TRBV6-5 to TRBJ2-3; weak D call: TRBD2 (6 bases). Per germline, CDR1 MNHEY and CDR2 SVGAGI. V dropped 8 bases and J dropped 1 base, with 13 bases sitting between them. CDR3 length: 14 amino acids. The CDR3 reads CASHGGDGTDTQYF. The CDR3 nucleotides are TGTGCCAGCCACGGGGGAGACGGCACAGATACGCAGTATTTT.

As DNA, the CDR3 is TGTGCCAGTTCACTTTTTGCAGATACGCAGTATTTT. Translated, it gives CASSLFADTQYF. The chain combines TRBV19 with TRBJ2-3; D is unresolved. Germline CDR1 LNHDA, CDR2 SQIVND (reference sequence). Trimming cost V 8 bases and J 4 bases, with 10 bases left between them. The length of the CDR3 is 12 residues. Supplemented by reference TRBV19 and TRBJ2-3, the full variable domain reads DGGITQSPKYLFRKEGQNVTLSCEQNLNHDAMYWYRQDPGQGLRLIYYSQIVNDFQKGDIAEGYSVSREKKESFPLTVTSAQKNPTAFYLCASSLFADTQYFGPGTRLTVL.

This clone was seen a few times. The rearrangement links TRBV7-4 to TRBJ1-5, with 8 bases fitting TRBD1. Unmatched junction bases numbered 1, after V lost 3 bases and J lost 0 bases. The CDR3 totals 15 residues. Germline values: CDR1 SGHVT, CDR2 SQSDAQ. The DNA of the CDR3 is TGTGCCAGCAGCTTGACAGGGGATAGCAATCAGCCCCAGCATTTT. Translated: CASSLTGDSNQPQHF.

This clone was detected only once. The chain recombines TRBV5-1 with TRBJ2-7; weak D call: TRBD2 (5 bases). Per germline, CDR1 SGHRS and CDR2 YFSETQ. The CDR3 runs to 14 residues. The V gene lost 3 bases and the J gene lost 6 bases, with 16 bases spanning the gap. Here the CDR3 reads CASSSKAGVGEQYF. The CDR3 bases are TGCGCCAGCAGCTCAAAGGCGGGTGTGGGCGAGCAGTACTTC.

V gene TRBV4-2 combines with J gene TRBJ2-1; 7 bases map to TRBD1. V lost 6 bases to trimming and J lost 7 bases; unmatched junction nucleotides: 15. The CDR3 length is 16 residues. Germline V lookup: CDR1 LGHNA, CDR2 YNFKEQ. CDR3 sequence: CASRPPGTESKNEQFF. DNA for the CDR3: TGTGCCAGCAGGCCCCCTGGGACAGAAAGTAAAAATGAGCAGTTCTTC.

V and J are TRBV19 and TRBJ1-1; possible D gene TRBD1, 5 bases. Germline loops: CDR1 LNHDA, CDR2 SQIVND (reference sequence). The CDR3 sequence is 16 residues long. The V end lost 5 bases, the J end lost 1 base, and 17 bases lay between the germline ends. CDR3 bases: TGTGCCAGTAGTGGGTTCCAGGGAAGGAGGAACACTGAAGCTTTCTTT. It is translated as CASSGFQGRRNTEAFF.

This clone came up a few times. The CDR3 spells CASSLSYRRNEQYF. CDR3 bases: TGCGCCAGCAGCTTGAGTTACCGCAGGAACGAGCAGTACTTC. The genes are TRBV5-1 and TRBJ2-7; the D is unclear. Germline assignment: CDR1 SGHRS and CDR2 YFSETQ. V was clipped by 1 base and J by 5 bases, with 13 bases between them. CDR3 length: 14 residues.

Details on this clone: The conserved final phenylalanine or tryptophan is absent from the CDR3, which likely points to a read error. Because the CDR3's place on the DNA is in doubt, the DNA is left out and the CDR3 is given as listed by TCRdb. This chain uses TRBV19 with TRBJ1-1; TRBD1, the table's D call, lacks a check against the DNA. Inclusive of both ends, the CDR3 amounts to 11 amino acids. Germline V CDR1 and CDR2: LNHDA, SQIVND (reference sequence). The CDR3 is CASSIGDKWGI.

This clone was found a few times. The chain carries TRBV4-3 and TRBJ2-2; D uncertain. The CDR3 length is 13 residues. Germline V CDR1 and CDR2: LGHNA, YSLEER. V shed 1 base and J shed 6 bases, with 6 bases lying between them. The CDR3 DNA follows: TGCGCCAGCAGCCAAGGTCAGTCCGGGGAGCTGTTTTTT. Translating it yields CASSQGQSGELFF.

The chain has TRBV29-1 and TRBJ1-3; a possible D gene is TRBD1 (5 bases). Trimming left V 3 bases short and J 1 base short, with 10 bases between. CDR3 length equals 14 residues. The germline gives CDR1 SQVTM, CDR2 ANQGSEA. The CDR3 nucleotides are TGCAGCGTTGAGCGGGGCCTATCTGGAAACACCATATATTTT. Residues: CSVERGLSGNTIYF.

The J gene is TRBJ1-2, the V gene TRBV2; 9 nucleotides agree with TRBD1. Germline CDR1 is SNHLY and CDR2 is FYNNEI. The CDR3 length is 13 residues. Trimming at V came to 4 bases and at J to 10 bases, leaving 7 bases not matched to a gene. The DNA for the CDR3 is TGTGCCAGCAGTGTGGACAGGGGATCGGTCTACACCTTC. It yields the protein CASSVDRGSVYTF.

The chain combines TRBV21-1 with TRBJ2-7; the table's D call of TRBD1 was not tested on the DNA. TRBV21-1 is a documented pseudogene. CDR3 length equals 19 residues. CDR3 loop: CASRQFRGHGEHVSYEQYF. The DNA for the CDR3 is TGTGCCAGCAGACAATTCAGGGGCCACGGCGAGCACGTATCCTACGAGCAGTACTTC.

This chain links TRBV11-2 with TRBJ2-3; no clear D gene. The ends were cut back, 3 bases at V and 6 bases at J, with 4 bases in the middle. The CDR3 is 11 amino acids. The germline gives CDR1 SGHAT, CDR2 FQNNGV. CDR3 sequence reads: CASSFPDTQYF. The CDR3 nucleotides read TGTGCCAGCAGCTTCCCGGATACGCAGTATTTT.

This chain connects TRBV4-1 to TRBJ1-2; D is ambiguous. Trimming left V 4 bases short and J 6 bases short, with 15 bases between. The CDR3 contains 14 residues. Germline V gene lookup returns CDR1 MGHRA and CDR2 YSYEKL. The CDR3 sequence: CASSRSSGRDGYTF. The CDR3 nucleotides are TGCGCCAGCAGCCGCTCTTCGGGTCGAGATGGCTACACCTTC.

For this clone: One end of the junction fails to match germline, which may point to a read error. The CDR3 sequence is CASSQDWGVVTGPLF. The DNA of the CDR3 is TGCGCCAGCAGCCAAGATTGGGGTGTCGTGACAGGTCCTCTTTTT. The J gene is TRBJ2-2, the V gene TRBV4-3; D may be TRBD1 (6 bases). CDR3 length: 15 amino acids. Germline CDR1 and CDR2: LGHNA and YSLEER.

The chain combines TRBV7-9 with TRBJ2-1, with 10 bases fitting TRBD2. V trimming: 4 bases; J trimming: 0 bases; junction bases outside the gene matches: 12. The CDR3 is 19 amino acids. CDR1 and CDR2 (germline): SEHNR, FQNEAQ (reference sequence). CDR3 loop: CASSSGLAQPFSSYNEQFF. CDR3 DNA: TGTGCCAGCAGCTCGGGACTAGCGCAGCCGTTTAGCTCCTACAATGAGCAGTTCTTC.

This chain uses TRBV25-1 with TRBJ2-6; D call uncertain. The CDR3 has 15 amino acids. Germline lookup yields CDR1 MGHDK and CDR2 SYGVNS. V was pared by 5 bases and J by 2 bases, with 10 bases between. CDR3 amino acids: CASSPAYPGANVLTF. CDR3 nucleotide sequence: TGTGCCAGCAGTCCAGCGTACCCTGGGGCCAACGTCCTGACTTTC. Using reference TRBV25-1 and TRBJ2-6 for the parts outside the CDR3, the full variable domain is EADIYQTPRYLVIGTGKKITLECSQTMGHDKMYWYQQDPGMELHLIHYSYGVNSTEKGDLSSESTVSRIRTEHFPLTLESARPSHTSQYLCASSPAYPGANVLTFGAGSRLTVL.

The chain is built from TRBV28 and TRBJ2-1, with TRBD2 identical over 8 bases. V trimming: 7 bases; J trimming: 8 bases; junction bases outside the gene matches: 25. CDR1 is MDHEN and CDR2 is SYDVKM in the germline V gene. CDR3 length equals 19 residues. The CDR3 loop reads CASISQPGSLAGVVDEQFF. The CDR3 DNA reads TGTGCCAGCATCTCTCAGCCGGGGAGTCTAGCGGGTGTAGTCGATGAGCAGTTCTTC.

The genes are TRBV7-9 and TRBJ1-5, with TRBD1 matching over 7 bases. There are 17 residues in the CDR3. After removal of 3 bases from V and 0 bases from J, the junction contained 8 bases not matched to a gene. Germline V gene data show CDR1 as SEHNR and CDR2 as FQNEAQ (reference sequence). CDR3 coding DNA: TGTGCCAGCAGCTTTGAGACAGGGCAGTATAGCAATCAGCCCCAGCATTTT. Translating gives CASSFETGQYSNQPQHF.